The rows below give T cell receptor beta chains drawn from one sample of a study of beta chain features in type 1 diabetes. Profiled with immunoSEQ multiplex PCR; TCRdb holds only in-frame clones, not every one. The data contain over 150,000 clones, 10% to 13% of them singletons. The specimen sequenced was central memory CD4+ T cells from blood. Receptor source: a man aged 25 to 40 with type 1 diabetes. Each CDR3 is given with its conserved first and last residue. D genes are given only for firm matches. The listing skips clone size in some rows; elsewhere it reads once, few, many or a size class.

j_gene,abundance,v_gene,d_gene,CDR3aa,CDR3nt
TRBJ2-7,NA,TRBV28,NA,CASTLGVYEQYF,TGTGCCAGCACTCTTGGAGTTTACGAGCAGTACTTC
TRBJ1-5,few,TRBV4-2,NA,CASSQASYSNQPQHF,TGTGCCAGCAGCCAAGCGAGTTATAGCAATCAGCCCCAGCATTTT
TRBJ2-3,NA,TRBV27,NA,CASSLPGLLDTQYF,TGTGCCAGCAGTTTACCAGGTCTCCTAGATACGCAGTATTTT
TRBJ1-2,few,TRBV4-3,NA,CASSQEGGFGYTF,TGCGCCAGCAGCCAAGAGGGAGGGTTTGGCTACACCTTC
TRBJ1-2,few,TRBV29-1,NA,CSVEVPFYGYTF,TGCAGCGTTGAAGTCCCGTTCTATGGCTACACCTTC
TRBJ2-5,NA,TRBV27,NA,CASSLSGSRQETQYF,TGTGCCAGCAGTTTATCGGGCAGCAGACAAGAGACCCAGTACTTC
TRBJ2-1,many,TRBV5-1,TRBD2,CASSLERAGGRDEQFF,TGCGCCAGCAGCTTGGAAAGAGCGGGAGGTCGGGATGAGCAGTTCTTC
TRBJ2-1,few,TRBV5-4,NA,CASSLGGASSYNEQFF,TGTGCCAGCAGCTTGGGTGGCGCTAGCTCCTACAATGAGCAGTTCTTC
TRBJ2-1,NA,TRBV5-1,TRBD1,CASSSGQANEQFF,TGCGCCAGCAGCTCGGGACAGGCCAATGAGCAGTTCTTC
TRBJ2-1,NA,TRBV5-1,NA,CASGSSGVTMNEQFF,TGCGCCAGCGGATCCTCGGGGGTTACAATGAATGAGCAGTTCTTC
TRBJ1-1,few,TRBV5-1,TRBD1,CASSYRQGSTEAFF,TGCGCCAGCAGTTACCGACAGGGCAGCACTGAAGCTTTCTTT
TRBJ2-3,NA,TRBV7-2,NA,CASSLMSTQYF,TGTGCCAGCAGCTTAATGAGTACGCAGTATTTT
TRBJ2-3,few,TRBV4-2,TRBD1,CASSQDRGPDTQYF,TGTGCCAGCAGCCAGGACAGGGGGCCAGATACGCAGTATTTT
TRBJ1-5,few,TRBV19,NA,CASQTTAVYSNQPQHF,TGTGCCAGCCAGACGACAGCTGTCTATAGCAATCAGCCCCAGCATTTT
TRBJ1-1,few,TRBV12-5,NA,CASEAESNTEAFF,TGTGCTAGTGAGGCGGAGTCGAACACTGAAGCTTTCTTT
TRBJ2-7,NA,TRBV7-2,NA,CASSSYLRSSYEQYF,TGTGCCAGCAGTTCATACCTGAGGAGCTCCTACGAGCAGTACTTC
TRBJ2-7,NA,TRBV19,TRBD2,CASSMVTSGSYEQYF,TGTGCCAGTAGTATGGTGACTAGCGGATCCTACGAGCAGTACTTC
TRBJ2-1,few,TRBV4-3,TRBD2,CASSQVGTSGGGYNEQFF,TGCGCCAGCAGCCAAGTGGGGACTAGCGGGGGGGGATACAATGAGCAGTTCTTC
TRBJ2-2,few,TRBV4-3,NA,CASSQSPGLGNTGELFF,TGCGCCAGCAGCCAATCCCCGGGACTGGGGAACACCGGGGAGCTGTTTTTT
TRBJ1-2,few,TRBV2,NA,CASRALGPVVRYTF,TGTGCCAGCAGAGCCTTGGGGCCCGTCGTTCGCTACACCTTC
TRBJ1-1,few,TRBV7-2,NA,CASSSAGVYTEAFF,TGTGCCAGCAGCTCAGCAGGGGTTTACACTGAAGCTTTCTTT
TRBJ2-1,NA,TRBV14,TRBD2,CASSWLAGSDEQFF,TGTGCCAGCAGCTGGCTAGCGGGATCGGATGAGCAGTTCTTC
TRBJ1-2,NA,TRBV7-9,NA,CASSLQSNYGYTF,TGTGCCAGCAGCCTGCAGTCGAACTATGGCTACACCTTC
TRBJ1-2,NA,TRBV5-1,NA,CASSLDPQDKGYTF,TGCGCCAGCAGCTTGGACCCCCAGGATAAGGGCTACACCTTC
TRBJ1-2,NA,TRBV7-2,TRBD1,CASSPGQGGGYTF,TGTGCCAGCAGCCCCGGACAGGGGGGTGGCTACACCTTC
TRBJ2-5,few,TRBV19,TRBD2,CASSIAGGSQETQYF,TGTGCCAGTAGTATCGCCGGCGGGAGTCAAGAGACCCAGTACTTC
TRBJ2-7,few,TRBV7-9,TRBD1,CASIKGAGSPYEQYF,TGTGCCAGCATCAAGGGGGCAGGGTCCCCCTACGAGCAGTACTTC
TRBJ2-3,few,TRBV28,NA,CASESGDTDTQYF,TGTGCCAGCGAAAGCGGAGACACAGATACGCAGTATTTT
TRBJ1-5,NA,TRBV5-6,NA,CASSSGNNQPQHF,TGTGCCAGCAGCTCAGGGAACAATCAGCCCCAGCATTTT
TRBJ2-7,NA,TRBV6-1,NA,CASSSLTLSGYEQYF,TGTGCCAGCAGTTCCCTAACCCTCAGCGGGTACGAGCAGTACTTC
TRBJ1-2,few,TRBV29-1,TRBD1,CSVSQDRGYGYTF,TGCAGCGTCTCACAGGACAGGGGCTATGGCTACACCTTC
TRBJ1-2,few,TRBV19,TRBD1,CASRPGQGAVDGYTF,TGTGCCAGTAGACCGGGACAGGGCGCGGTTGATGGCTACACCTTC
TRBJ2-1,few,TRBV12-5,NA,CASGVRNEQFF,TGTGCTTCTGGAGTACGCAATGAGCAGTTCTTC
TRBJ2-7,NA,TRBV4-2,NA,CASSLSQGTLDEQYF,TGTGCCAGCAGCTTATCACAGGGGACTTTAGACGAGCAGTACTTC
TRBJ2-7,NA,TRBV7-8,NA,CASRSSYEQYF,TGTGCCAGCAGGAGCTCCTACGAGCAGTACTTC
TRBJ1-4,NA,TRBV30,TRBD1,CAWITRGQGEKLFF,TGTGCCTGGATTACCAGGGGACAGGGCGAAAAACTGTTTTTT
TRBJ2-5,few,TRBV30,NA,CAWSVDLAGWGTQYF,TGTGCCTGGAGTGTAGACCTTGCGGGTTGGGGGACCCAGTACTTC
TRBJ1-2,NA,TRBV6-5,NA,CASSPRSGWGYTF,TGTGCCAGCAGTCCACGGTCAGGTTGGGGCTACACCTTC
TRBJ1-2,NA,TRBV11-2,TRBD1,CASSNGGGQSYGYTF,TGTGCCAGCAGCAACGGGGGGGGACAGAGCTATGGCTACACCTTC
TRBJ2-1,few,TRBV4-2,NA,CASSLRQVYNEQFF,TGTGCCAGCAGCCTTCGACAGGTTTACAATGAGCAGTTCTTC
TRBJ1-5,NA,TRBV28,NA,CASSYSTDQPQHF,TGTGCCAGCAGCTATTCGACAGATCAGCCCCAGCATTTT
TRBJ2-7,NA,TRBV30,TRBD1,CAWNLQGSEQYF,TGTGCCTGGAACCTACAGGGGAGCGAGCAGTACTTC
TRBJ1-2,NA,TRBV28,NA,CASSLTDSNYGYTF,TGTGCCAGCAGTTTAACTGACAGTAACTATGGCTACACCTTC
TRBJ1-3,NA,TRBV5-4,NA,CASSLGSSGNTIYF,TGTGCCAGCAGCTTGGGGAGCTCTGGAAACACCATATATTTT
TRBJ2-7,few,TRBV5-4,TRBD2,CASSEGATGEGQYF,TGTGCCAGCAGCGAGGGAGCAACCGGGGAGGGGCAGTACTTC
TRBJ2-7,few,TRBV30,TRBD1,CAWSVTAAQGAPYEQYF,TGTGCCTGGAGTGTCACGGCTGCCCAGGGGGCACCTTACGAGCAGTACTTC